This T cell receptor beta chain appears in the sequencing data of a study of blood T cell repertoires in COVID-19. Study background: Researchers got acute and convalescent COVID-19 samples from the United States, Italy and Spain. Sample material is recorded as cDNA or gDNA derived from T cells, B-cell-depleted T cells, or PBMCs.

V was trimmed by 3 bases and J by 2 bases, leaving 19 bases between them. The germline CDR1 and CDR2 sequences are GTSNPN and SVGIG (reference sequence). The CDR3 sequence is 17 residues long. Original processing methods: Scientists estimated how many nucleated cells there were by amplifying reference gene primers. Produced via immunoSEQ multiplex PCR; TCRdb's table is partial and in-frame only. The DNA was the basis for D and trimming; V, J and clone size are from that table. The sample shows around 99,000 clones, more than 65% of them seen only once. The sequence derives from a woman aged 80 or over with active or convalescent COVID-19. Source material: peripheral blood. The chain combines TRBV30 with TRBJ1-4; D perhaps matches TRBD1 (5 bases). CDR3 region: CAWRPGLPRGTNEKLFF. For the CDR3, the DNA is TGTGCCTGGAGACCGGGACTCCCACGCGGGACTAATGAAAAACTGTTTTTT. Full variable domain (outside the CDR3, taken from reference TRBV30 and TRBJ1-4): SQTIHQWPATLVQPVGSPLSLECTVEGTSNPNLYWYRQAAGRGLQLLFYSVGIGQISSEVPQNLSASRPQDRQFILSSKKLLLSDSGFYLCAWRPGLPRGTNEKLFFGSGTQLSVL.